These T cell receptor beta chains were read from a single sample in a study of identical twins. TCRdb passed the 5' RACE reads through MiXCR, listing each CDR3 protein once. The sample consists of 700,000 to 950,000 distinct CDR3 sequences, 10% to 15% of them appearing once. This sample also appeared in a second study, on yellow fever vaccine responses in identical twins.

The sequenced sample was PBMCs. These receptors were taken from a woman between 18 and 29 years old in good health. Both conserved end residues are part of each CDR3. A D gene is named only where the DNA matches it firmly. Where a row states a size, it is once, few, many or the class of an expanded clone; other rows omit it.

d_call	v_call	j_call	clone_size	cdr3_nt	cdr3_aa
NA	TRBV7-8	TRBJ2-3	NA	TGTGCCAGCAGCTTACGACCCAGCGGTGCACGACTACCCACAGATACGCAGTATTTT	CASSLRPSGARLPTDTQYF
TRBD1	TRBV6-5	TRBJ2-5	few	TGTGCCAGCAGTTCCGGGACAGGGGCTGTGACCCAGTACTTC	CASSSGTGAVTQYF
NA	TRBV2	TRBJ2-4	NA	TGTGCCAGCTCACGAAACATTCAGTACTTC	CASSRNIQYF
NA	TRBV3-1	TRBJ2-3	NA	TGTGCCAGCAGCCAGGGGCTAGTAAGCACAGATACGCAGTATTTT	CASSQGLVSTDTQYF
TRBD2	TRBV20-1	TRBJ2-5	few	TGCAGTGCTAGAGATAGAAAGCGGGAGCCGGTGGAGACCCAGTACTTC	CSARDRKREPVETQYF
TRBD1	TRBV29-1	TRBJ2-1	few	TGCAGCGTTGAAAGGGTAGACAGGGCTGCCTACAATGAGCAGTTCTTC	CSVERVDRAAYNEQFF
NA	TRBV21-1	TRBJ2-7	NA	TGTGCCAGCAGCACCTGCAGGGTTCTTTATAGCTCCTACGAGCAGTACTTC	CASSTCRVLYSSYEQYF
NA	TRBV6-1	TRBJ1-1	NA	TGTGCCACCCCGTTCGGGAACACTGAAGCTTTCTTT	CATPFGNTEAFF
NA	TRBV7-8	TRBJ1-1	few	TGTGCCAGCAGCTTCGGGGGCCGGGCTGAAGCTTTCTTT	CASSFGGRAEAFF
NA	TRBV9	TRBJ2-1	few	TGTGCCAGCAGCGACCCGAGCGTTAGCTACAATGAGCAGTTCTTC	CASSDPSVSYNEQFF
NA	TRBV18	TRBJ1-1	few	TGTGCCAGCTCACCATCGGTGTTGAACACTGAAGCTTTCTTT	CASSPSVLNTEAFF
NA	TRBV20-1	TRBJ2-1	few	TGCAGTGCGGGCGGGACTTCTGAGCAGTTCTTC	CSAGGTSEQFF
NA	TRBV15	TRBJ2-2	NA	TGTGCCACCAGCCCTCTCGGGGGGGAGCTGTTTTTT	CATSPLGGELFF
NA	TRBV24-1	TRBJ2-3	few	TGTGCCACCAGTGATTTCAAACCCCCCGAAGAGGCTACGCAGTATTTT	CATSDFKPPEEATQYF
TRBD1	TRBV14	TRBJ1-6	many	TGTGCCAGCAGCCAAGAAGGGACAGGGAGATCACCCCTCCACTTT	CASSQEGTGRSPLHF